Presented here are 21 T cell receptor beta chains from one specimen sequenced in a study of blood T cell repertoires in COVID-19. Libraries were prepared by immunoSEQ multiplex PCR; TCRdb keeps only in-frame clonotypes and omits some of them. This table holds roughly 200,000 clones, approximately 91% found once. The material sequenced was peripheral blood. Receptors originate from a woman aged 40 to 55 who had recovered from COVID-19.

This clone was recorded a few times. The CDR3 DNA sequence: TGTGCCAGCAGTTACGACAGGAAGGGTGGCTACACCTTC. Protein sequence: CASSYDRKGGYTF. V gene TRBV6-5 combines with J gene TRBJ1-2; TRBD1 is a possible D gene (6 bases). Germline-derived CDR1 and CDR2 are MNHEY and SVGAGI. This CDR3 is 13 amino acids long. V gave up 2 bases and J gave up 7 bases, with 11 bases separating them.

This chain joins TRBV6-1 and TRBJ2-7; 7 bases map to TRBD1. V lost 3 bases to trimming and J lost 1 base; unmatched junction nucleotides: 6. Germline CDR1 reads MNHNS; CDR2 reads SASEGT. This CDR3 region has 15 residues. CDR3 DNA sequence: TGTGCCAGCAGTGACATGACAGGGATTTCCTACGAGCAGTACTTC. Its protein is CASSDMTGISYEQYF.

CDR3 DNA: TGTGCCAGCAGCTTCCAGACTAGCGGGAGCAATGAGCAGTTCTTC. Translating gives CASSFQTSGSNEQFF. J is TRBJ2-1 and V is TRBV7-2; TRBD2 agrees at 12 bases. After removal of 3 bases from V and 6 bases from J, the junction contained 3 bases not matched to a gene. Germline CDR1 and CDR2: SGHTA and FQGNSA. The CDR3 spans 15 residues.

The chain carries TRBV3-1 (or the pseudogene TRBV3-2) and TRBJ1-6; D is ambiguous. The V gene's germline CDR1 is LGHDT and CDR2 YNNKEL (reference sequence). This CDR3 spans 16 amino acids. V was cut by 0 bases and J by 9 bases, with 15 bases left in between. DNA for the CDR3: TGTGCCAGCAGCCAAGATCCTGGAGGGTTTGGTTCACCCCTCCACTTT. Its translation: CASSQDPGGFGSPLHF.

This chain connects TRBV5-1 to TRBJ1-2; D may be TRBD1 (5 bases). The germline V gene has CDR1 SGHRS and CDR2 YFSETQ. This CDR3 spans 15 amino acids. Trimming shortened V by 0 bases and J by 7 bases, and 16 bases separated the two germline ends. Written as DNA, the CDR3 is TGCGCCAGCAGCTTGGTACTTAGGGGCTCTGGTGGCTACACCTTC. Translation gives CASSLVLRGSGGYTF.

This chain uses TRBV10-3 with TRBJ1-6; 7 nucleotides line up with TRBD1. CDR1 ENHRY and CDR2 SYGVKD come from the germline V gene. V dropped 6 bases and J dropped 7; count of bases not matched to a gene: 6. CDR3 length: 14 amino acids. CDR3 in DNA: TGTGCCATCAGGAGGGGACAGTTAAATTCACCCCTCCACTTT. It encodes CAIRRGQLNSPLHF.

This chain joins TRBV25-1 and TRBJ1-2; 8 nucleotides match TRBD1. Germline trimming cut 0 bases from V and 4 bases from J; bases unmatched to any gene: 4. Per germline, CDR1 MGHDK and CDR2 SYGVNS. The CDR3 length is 15 residues. Here the CDR3 reads CASSEYGTGPYGYTF. The CDR3 nucleotides read TGTGCCAGCAGTGAATACGGGACAGGCCCCTATGGCTACACCTTC.

This rearrangement joins TRBV27 to TRBJ1-5, with D possibly TRBD1 on 6 matching bases. Trimming pared 4 bases from V and 6 bases from J, leaving 10 bases between. CDR1 is MNHEY and CDR2 is SMNVEV in the germline V gene (reference sequence). The CDR3 length is 13 residues. CDR3 in DNA: TGTGCCAGCAGTTACAGGGCGGGTCAGCCCCAGCATTTT. Residues: CASSYRAGQPQHF.

The rearrangement uses TRBV7-9 and TRBJ1-1; weak D call: TRBD1 (6 bases). V lost 3 bases to trimming and J lost 13 bases, with 12 bases between them. The CDR3 totals 11 residues. Germline lookup yields CDR1 SEHNR and CDR2 FQNEAQ (reference sequence). The CDR3 here is CASSFTGLVFF. The CDR3 DNA follows: TGTGCCAGCAGCTTTACAGGGTTGGTTTTCTTT.

The chain uses TRBV19 and TRBJ1-1, with D hard to call. CDR1 LNHDA and CDR2 SQIVND come from the germline V gene (reference sequence). CDR3 length: 14 residues. Trimming took off 7 bases at V and 5 bases at J, with 17 bases between the two ends. CDR3: CASTPSGGETEAFF. DNA of the CDR3: TGTGCCAGTACCCCGTCGGGTGGGGAGACTGAAGCTTTCTTT. Full variable domain (rest looked up from reference TRBV19 and TRBJ1-1): DGGITQSPKYLFRKEGQNVTLSCEQNLNHDAMYWYRQDPGQGLRLIYYSQIVNDFQKGDIAEGYSVSREKKESFPLTVTSAQKNPTAFYLCASTPSGGETEAFFGQGTRLTVV.

The chain has TRBV19 and TRBJ2-7, with 8 bases fitting TRBD2. Germline CDR1 is LNHDA and CDR2 is SQIVND (reference sequence). The CDR3 extends over 15 amino acids. The trim removed 7 bases at V and 0 bases at J, leaving 8 bases unmatched. The CDR3 reads CASTVLAAPSYEQYF. The CDR3 DNA reads TGTGCCAGTACGGTACTAGCGGCTCCCTCCTACGAGCAGTACTTC.

The chain employs TRBV2 and TRBJ2-2, with D perhaps TRBD1 (6 bases). The V gene's germline CDR1 is SNHLY and CDR2 FYNNEI. Trimming shortened V by 4 bases and J by 5 bases, and 14 bases separated the two germline ends. The CDR3 contains 15 residues. The CDR3 nucleotides read TGTGCCAGCAGTGGACAGGTGGGATTTACCGGGGAGCTGTTTTTT. Its translation: CASSGQVGFTGELFF.

In this sample, this clone turned up once. The rearrangement joins TRBV5-1 to TRBJ2-7; the D gene is possibly TRBD1 (6 bases). The CDR3 length is 15 residues. The germline V and J ends were trimmed by 2 bases and 0 bases, with 12 bases remaining between them. Germline values: CDR1 SGHRS, CDR2 YFSETQ. CDR3 sequence reads: CASSFQRTDSYEQYF. DNA for the CDR3: TGCGCCAGCAGCTTTCAACGGACAGACTCCTACGAGCAGTACTTC.

This chain joins TRBV30 and TRBJ2-1, with TRBD1 as a possible D gene (6 bases). The CDR3 length is 16 residues. Germline values: CDR1 GTSNPN, CDR2 SVGIG (reference sequence). V was pared by 0 bases and J by 3 bases, with 15 bases between. The CDR3, as DNA: TGTGCCTGGAGTGTACAGGGCATATGGGACTACAATGAGCAGTTCTTC. Translation: CAWSVQGIWDYNEQFF.

The chain recombines TRBV4-3 with TRBJ2-1, with D unresolved. Germline CDR1 LGHNA, CDR2 YSLEER. Trimming shortened V by 5 bases and J by 8 bases, and 13 bases separated the two germline ends. CDR3 length equals 13 residues. The CDR3 region has the DNA TGCGCCAGCAGCGCTAGAATTTTCGATGAGCAGTTCTTC. As protein: CASSARIFDEQFF.

The chain employs TRBV3-1 (or the pseudogene TRBV3-2) and TRBJ1-3, with TRBD1 as a possible D gene (5 bases). Germline V lookup: CDR1 LGHDT, CDR2 YNNKEL (reference sequence). The CDR3 is made up of 16 amino acids. V lost 6 bases to trimming and J lost 0 bases, with 15 bases between them. Here the CDR3 reads CASRPGLMSSGNTIYF. DNA of the CDR3: TGTGCCAGCAGACCGGGACTGATGAGCTCTGGAAACACCATATATTTT.

The chain recombines TRBV10-3 with TRBJ2-7; TRBD1 might be the D (7 bases). The V end lost 4 bases, the J end lost 5 bases, and 21 bases lay between the germline ends. Germline V lookup: CDR1 ENHRY, CDR2 SYGVKD. The CDR3 is 16 amino acids. The CDR3 sequence: CAISVSGQGGLNEQYF. The DNA for the CDR3 is TGTGCCATCAGTGTGTCGGGGCAGGGGGGATTGAACGAGCAGTACTTC.

The CDR3, as DNA: TGTGCCAGCAGCGCCCTCCTGGGGGCCACTGAAGCTTTCTTT. The encoded protein is CASSALLGATEAFF. The chain employs TRBV14 and TRBJ1-1, with D tentatively TRBD1 (6 bases). Germline CDR1 SGHDN, CDR2 FVKESK. V lost 5 bases to trimming and J lost 4 bases, with 14 bases between them. The CDR3 is made up of 14 amino acids.

V usage is TRBV7-3 and J usage is TRBJ2-1, with 7 bases fitting TRBD2. J was trimmed by 10 bases and V by 8 bases; bases with no gene match: 14. Per the germline V gene, CDR1 is SGHTA and CDR2 is FQGTGA. The CDR3 sequence is 14 residues long. CDR3 in amino acids: CASFELAREQEQFF. CDR3 coding DNA: TGTGCCAGCTTCGAACTAGCGCGAGAGCAAGAGCAGTTCTTC.

The chain employs TRBV5-4 and TRBJ2-7; 7 bases match TRBD2. The CDR3 is made up of 15 amino acids. Germline-derived CDR1 and CDR2 are SGHNT and YYREEE (reference sequence). V lost 2 bases and J lost 5; bases outside the gene matches: 10. The CDR3 region has the DNA TGTGCCAGCAGCTTAAACAGCGGGACGGTCAACGAGCAGTACTTC. Translating gives CASSLNSGTVNEQYF.

The V and J genes are TRBV18 and TRBJ1-1; 7 bases are shared with TRBD1. The CDR3 runs 14 residues. Germline V lookup: CDR1 KGHSH, CDR2 LQKENI. V dropped 5 bases and J dropped 4; count of bases not matched to a gene: 7. The CDR3 DNA follows: TGTGCCAGCTCAGGCAGCCAGGGGGTCACTGAAGCTTTCTTT. This sequence encodes CASSGSQGVTEAFF.